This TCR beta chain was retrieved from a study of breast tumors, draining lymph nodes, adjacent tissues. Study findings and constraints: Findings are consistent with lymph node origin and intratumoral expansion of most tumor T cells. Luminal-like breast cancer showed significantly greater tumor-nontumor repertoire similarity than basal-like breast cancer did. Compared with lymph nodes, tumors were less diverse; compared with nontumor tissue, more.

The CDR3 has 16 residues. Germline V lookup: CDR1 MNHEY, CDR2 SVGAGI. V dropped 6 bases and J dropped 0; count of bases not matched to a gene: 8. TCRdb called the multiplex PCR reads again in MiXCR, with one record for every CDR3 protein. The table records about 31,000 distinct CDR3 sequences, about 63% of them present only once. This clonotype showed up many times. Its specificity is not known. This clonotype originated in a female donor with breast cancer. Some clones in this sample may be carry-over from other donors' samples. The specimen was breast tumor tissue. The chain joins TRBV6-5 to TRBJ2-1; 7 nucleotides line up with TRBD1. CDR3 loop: CASSPPGGSSYNEQFF. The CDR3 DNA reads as TGTGCCAGCAGCCCCCCAGGGGGTAGCTCCTACAATGAGCAGTTCTTC.